Detailed here is one TCR beta chain. Some clones are missing from TCRdb's copy, which holds only in-frame ones; the method was immunoSEQ multiplex PCR. The sample lists 150,000 to 190,000 clones, less than 90% occurring once. This record comes from a study of blood T cell repertoires in COVID-19. Study details: The origin of the acute and convalescent COVID-19 samples was the United States, Italy and Spain.

The V gene end was trimmed by 5 bases and the J gene end by 5 bases; junction bases not matched to a gene: 9. The CDR3 length is 16 residues. CDR1 is SGHAT, CDR2 FQNNGV, per germline. The chain is built from TRBV11-2 and TRBJ2-3; 11 bases align to TRBD2. The origin of this receptor is a woman in her 70s with acute or convalescent COVID-19. The sequencing input was peripheral blood. This CDR3 is CASSLQTSGIGDTQYF. Here the CDR3 DNA reads TGTGCCAGCAGCCTCCAGACTAGCGGGATAGGAGATACGCAGTATTTT. Drawing the rest from reference TRBV11-2 and TRBJ2-3, the complete variable domain is EAGVAQSPRYKIIEKRQSVAFWCNPISGHATLYWYQQILGQGPKLLIQFQNNGVVDDSQLPKDRFSAERLKGVDSTLKIQPAKLEDSAVYLCASSLQTSGIGDTQYFGPGTRLTVL.